Described below is a single T cell receptor (beta chain) sequence and its context. Its antigen is still unknown. This sample stems from a study of cytomegalovirus exposure and HLA in healthy donors. Points from the study as a whole: Associated with cytomegalovirus, according to the listing, were around 160 TCR beta chains. Within an earlier analysis, most TCR beta V segments proved productive either about 90% or about 30% of the time. The majority of CMV-associated TCR beta chains were reported as apparently HLA-restricted in a later analysis.

In the PCR, 60 Vbeta and 13 Jbeta primers were used. Some clones are missing from TCRdb's copy, which holds only in-frame ones; the method was immunoSEQ multiplex PCR. The table lists approximately 170,000 clones, 70% to 80% of them singletons. Donors sampled were nominally healthy, though unrecorded immune exposures were likely. Germline CDR1 GTSNPN, CDR2 SVGIG (reference sequence). Unmatched junction bases numbered 2, after V lost 2 bases and J lost 3 bases. This CDR3 spans 13 amino acids. The chain carries TRBV30 and TRBJ2-5, with 8 bases aligning to TRBD2. The TCR comes from a man aged 35 to 55 in good health and CMV-seronegative. Material for sequencing was PBMCs. CDR3 amino acids: CAWSFSGKETQYF. The CDR3 DNA reads TGTGCCTGGAGTTTTAGCGGGAAAGAGACCCAGTACTTC.